This TCR beta chain was profiled in a study of OX40 agonist ivuxolimab in advanced cancers. Background on the study: The dose-escalation cohort had hepatocellular carcinoma, melanoma, renal cell or head and neck cancer. Study findings and constraints: Expanded clones were, on average, more numerous in CD8+ T cells than in CD4+. Partial responders at 0.1-3.0 mg/kg had among the lowest clonal expansion.

Only in-frame clones appear in the TCRdb table, and some are missing; sequencing was by immunoSEQ multiplex PCR. The profile shows tens of thousands of clones, about 88% of them singletons. V lost 3 bases and J lost 9, with 14 bases in between. Germline V gives CDR1 GTSNPN, CDR2 SVGIG (reference sequence). CDR3 size: 12 residues. Points on this clone: Antigen: not known.

Sampling times: baseline, cycle 4 day 1, cycle 7 day 1. Source: CD4+ or CD8+ T cells sorted from blood, taken in a trial of the OX40 agonist ivuxolimab. This rearrangement joins TRBV30 to TRBJ1-2; unclear D gene. This receptor was identified in an adult with an advanced solid tumor such as melanoma, head and neck, liver or kidney cancer. The CDR3: CAWRERATSYTF. The CDR3 DNA is TGTGCCTGGAGGGAAAGGGCTACGAGCTACACCTTC.